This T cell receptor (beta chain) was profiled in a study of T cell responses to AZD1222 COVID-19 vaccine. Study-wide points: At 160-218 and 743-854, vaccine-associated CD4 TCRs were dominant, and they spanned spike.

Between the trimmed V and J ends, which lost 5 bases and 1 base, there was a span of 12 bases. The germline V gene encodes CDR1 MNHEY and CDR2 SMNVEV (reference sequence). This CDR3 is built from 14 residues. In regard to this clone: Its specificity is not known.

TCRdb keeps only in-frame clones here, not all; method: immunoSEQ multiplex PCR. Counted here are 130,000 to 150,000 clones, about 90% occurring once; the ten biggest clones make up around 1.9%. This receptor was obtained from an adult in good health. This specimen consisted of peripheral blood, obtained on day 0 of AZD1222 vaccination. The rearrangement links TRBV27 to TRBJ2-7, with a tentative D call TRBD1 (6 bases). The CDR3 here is CASSGQFSSYEQYF. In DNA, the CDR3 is TGTGCCAGCAGTGGACAGTTCTCTTCCTACGAGCAGTACTTC.